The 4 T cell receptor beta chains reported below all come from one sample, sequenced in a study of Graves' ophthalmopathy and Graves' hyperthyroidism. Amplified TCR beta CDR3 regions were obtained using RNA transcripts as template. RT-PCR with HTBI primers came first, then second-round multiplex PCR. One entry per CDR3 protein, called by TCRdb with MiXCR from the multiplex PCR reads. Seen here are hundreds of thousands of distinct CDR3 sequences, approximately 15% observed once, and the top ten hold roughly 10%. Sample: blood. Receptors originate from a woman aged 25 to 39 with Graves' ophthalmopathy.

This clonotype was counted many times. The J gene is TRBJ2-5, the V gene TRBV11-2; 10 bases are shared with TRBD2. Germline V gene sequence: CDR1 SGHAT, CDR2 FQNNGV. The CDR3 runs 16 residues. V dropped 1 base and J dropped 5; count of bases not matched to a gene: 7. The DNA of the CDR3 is TGTGCCAGCAGCTTAGGTCTAGCGGGAGATTTTGAGACCCAGTACTTC. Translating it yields CASSLGLAGDFETQYF.

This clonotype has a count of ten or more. This chain's CDR3 is CASMTGREGNTIYF. DNA of the CDR3: TGCGCCAGCATGACCGGCAGGGAAGGAAACACCATATATTTT. The rearrangement joins TRBV4-1 to TRBJ1-3; D might be TRBD1 (5 bases). The CDR3 consists of 14 residues. Germline loops: CDR1 MGHRA, CDR2 YSYEKL. Between the trimmed V and J ends, which lost 7 bases and 4 bases, there was a span of 14 bases.

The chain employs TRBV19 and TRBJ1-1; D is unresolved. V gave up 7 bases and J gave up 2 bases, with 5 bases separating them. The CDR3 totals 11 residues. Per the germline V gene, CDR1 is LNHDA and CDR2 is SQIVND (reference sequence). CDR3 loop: CASTTNTEAFF. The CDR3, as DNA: TGTGCCAGTACTACTAACACTGAAGCTTTCTTT.

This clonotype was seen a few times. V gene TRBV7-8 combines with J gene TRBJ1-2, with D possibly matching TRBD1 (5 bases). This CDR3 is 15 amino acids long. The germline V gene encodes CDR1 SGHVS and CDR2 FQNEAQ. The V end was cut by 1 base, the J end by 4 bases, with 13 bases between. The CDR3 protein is CASSLEFQGGYGYTF. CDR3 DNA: TGTGCCAGCAGCTTAGAGTTTCAGGGCGGCTATGGCTACACCTTC.